These 19 T cell receptor beta chains were sequenced from one sample in a study of blood T cell repertoires in COVID-19. The data were produced by immunoSEQ multiplex PCR, yet TCRdb's version contains in-frame clones alone and is incomplete. Of about 380,000 clones in the sample, over 75% were seen once. The specimen sequenced was PBMCs or T cells enriched from blood (not recorded which). All receptors come from a man between 25 and 39 years old who had recovered from COVID-19.

The V and J genes are TRBV6-5 and TRBJ2-7, with 10 bases aligning to TRBD1. The CDR3 length is 13 residues. J lost 4 bases, V lost 10 bases, and 7 bases had no gene match. Germline values: CDR1 MNHEY, CDR2 SVGAGI. The CDR3 loop is CATDRDRGYEQYF. Here the CDR3 DNA reads TGTGCCACCGACCGGGACAGGGGTTACGAGCAGTACTTC.

This chain joins TRBV5-1 and TRBJ2-3; D not resolved. Germline values: CDR1 SGHRS, CDR2 YFSETQ. The V end was cut by 4 bases, the J end by 0 bases, with 15 bases between. The length of the CDR3 is 16 residues. CDR3 DNA: TGCGCCAGCAGCCGCATCGGCGGTCTTAGCACAGATACGCAGTATTTT. It codes for CASSRIGGLSTDTQYF.

The chain employs TRBV6-5 and TRBJ1-5; possible D gene TRBD1, 5 bases. V was trimmed by 6 bases and J by 3 bases, leaving 9 bases between them. The length of the CDR3 is 13 residues. Germline V gene sequence: CDR1 MNHEY, CDR2 SVGAGI. CDR3 coding DNA: TGTGCCAGCAGACCGGGACTCAATCAGCCCCAGCATTTT. Translating it yields CASRPGLNQPQHF.

The chain has TRBV7-9 and TRBJ1-4, with TRBD1 matching over 7 bases. The CDR3 runs 14 residues. The V and J ends lost 6 bases and 7 bases, in that order; junction bases with no gene match: 8. Germline loops: CDR1 SEHNR, CDR2 FQNEAQ (reference sequence). CDR3 protein: CASSSKGAVEKLFF. As DNA, the CDR3 is TGTGCCAGCAGTTCAAAGGGGGCGGTTGAAAAACTGTTTTTT.

The chain uses TRBV6-6 and TRBJ1-5; TRBD1 might be the D (6 bases). Germline CDR1 and CDR2: MNHNY and SVGAGI (reference sequence). This CDR3 contains 16 residues. V was cut by 2 bases and J by 6 bases, with 17 bases left in between. CDR3 DNA: TGTGCCAGCAGTTACGGGTCAGGGGAAGGGAGTCAGCCCCAGCATTTT. This translates into CASSYGSGEGSQPQHF.

The chain carries TRBV19 and TRBJ2-7, with D possibly TRBD1 on 5 matching bases. The V gene's germline CDR1 is LNHDA and CDR2 SQIVND (reference sequence). This CDR3 spans 15 amino acids. V lost 5 bases and J 5 bases, leaving 19 bases between the germline ends. CDR3 region: CASSDLAQGRNEQYF. CDR3 bases: TGTGCCAGTAGTGATCTTGCGCAGGGTAGAAACGAGCAGTACTTC. Based on the CDR3 plus reference TRBV19 and TRBJ2-7, the full variable domain is DGGITQSPKYLFRKEGQNVTLSCEQNLNHDAMYWYRQDPGQGLRLIYYSQIVNDFQKGDIAEGYSVSREKKESFPLTVTSAQKNPTAFYLCASSDLAQGRNEQYFGPGTRLTVT.

This rearrangement joins TRBV29-1 to TRBJ1-2, with no clear D. Germline V CDR1 and CDR2: SQVTM, ANQGSEA. V lost 0 bases to trimming and J lost 8 bases, with 10 bases between them. The CDR3 has 12 amino acids. The CDR3 region has the DNA TGCAGCGTTGAAGACAGGATGGAAGGCTACACCTTC. Amino acids: CSVEDRMEGYTF.

The rearrangement links TRBV6-5 to TRBJ1-6; the D is unclear. From germline, CDR1 is MNHEY and CDR2 SVGAGI. CDR3 size: 16 residues. V gave up 0 bases and J gave up 3 bases, with 9 bases separating them. CDR3 sequence (DNA): TGTGCCAGCAGTTACTCGGAGGTCAACTATAATTCACCCCTCCACTTT. Residues: CASSYSEVNYNSPLHF.

The V and J genes are TRBV21-1 and TRBJ2-7; TRBD1 reflects the table's D call only, with no check against the DNA. TRBV21-1 is a pseudogene. The CDR3 is 17 amino acids. The CDR3 spells CASSKVCIRTDRYEQYF. CDR3 nucleotides: TGTGCCAGCAGCAAAGTGTGCATAAGGACAGACCGCTACGAGCAGTACTTC.

This chain connects TRBV5-1 to TRBJ2-5; TRBD1 is a possible D gene (8 bases). The CDR3 consists of 15 residues. Germline lookup yields CDR1 SGHRS and CDR2 YFSETQ. V was shortened by 4 bases and J by 5 bases, with 18 bases between the two germline ends. The CDR3 loop reads CASSPHGQGGETQYF. The CDR3 coding sequence is TGCGCCAGCAGCCCCCACGGACAGGGAGGGGAGACCCAGTACTTC.

The chain has TRBV10-1 and TRBJ2-2; weak D call: TRBD2 (5 bases). V was shortened by 2 bases and J by 4 bases, with 11 bases between the two germline ends. From germline, CDR1 is WNHNN and CDR2 SYGVQD (reference sequence). CDR3 length: 15 amino acids. The CDR3 region has the DNA TGCGCCAGCAGTGAGCGCGGGTCGGGCACCGGGGAGCTGTTTTTT. Translation: CASSERGSGTGELFF.

The chain carries TRBV5-5 and TRBJ2-7; the match to TRBD1 covers 10 bases. Trimming cost V 0 bases and J 10 bases; bases outside gene matches: 7. Per the germline V gene, CDR1 is SGHKS and CDR2 is YYEKEE (reference sequence). The CDR3 totals 14 residues. CDR3 nucleotides: TGTGCCAGCAGCTTGGGACAGGGGGCGATTAATCAGTACTTC. Translating gives CASSLGQGAINQYF.

The chain recombines TRBV29-1 with TRBJ1-2, with a weak D call TRBD1 (6 bases). The CDR3 runs 11 residues. CDR1 and CDR2 from the germline V gene are SQVTM and ANQGSEA. Trimming took 6 bases from V and 8 from J, leaving 13 bases between them. CDR3 amino acids: CSVTRGRGYTF. CDR3 DNA sequence: TGCAGCGTCACCAGGGGTCGGGGCTACACCTTC.

The chain employs TRBV30 and TRBJ1-5; D might be TRBD1 (6 bases). The V end lost 3 bases, the J end lost 1 base, and 13 bases lay between the germline ends. The CDR3 is 15 residues long. The germline V gene encodes CDR1 GTSNPN and CDR2 SVGIG (reference sequence). As DNA, the CDR3 is TGTGCCTGGAGCCCCGGGGGGCTCAGCAATCAGCCCCAGCATTTT. The encoded protein is CAWSPGGLSNQPQHF.

The chain has TRBV19 and TRBJ1-4; maybe TRBD1 (5 bases). Trimming removed 5 bases from V and 0 bases from J, with 16 bases in between. CDR3 size: 17 residues. Germline values: CDR1 LNHDA, CDR2 SQIVND (reference sequence). DNA for the CDR3: TGTGCCAGTAGTCGGGGGTGGCAGGCCGCAACTAATGAAAAACTGTTTTTT. Translation gives CASSRGWQAATNEKLFF.

The chain employs TRBV10-1 and TRBJ2-2; possibly TRBD1 for D (6 bases). V was shortened by 6 bases and J by 6 bases, with 17 bases between the two germline ends. The CDR3 runs 15 residues. Germline V gives CDR1 WNHNN, CDR2 SYGVQD (reference sequence). CDR3 DNA sequence: TGCGCCAGCAGGACAGGACAGTGGAGCGCCGGGGAGCTGTTTTTT. It yields the protein CASRTGQWSAGELFF.

This clone occurred once. This chain uses TRBV27 with TRBJ2-3; the match to TRBD2 covers 9 bases. The V segment lost 2 bases and the J segment 1 base; nucleotides outside the gene matches: 1. Germline V gene data show CDR1 as MNHEY and CDR2 as SMNVEV (reference sequence). The CDR3 extends over 15 amino acids. CDR3 sequence (DNA): TGTGCCAGCAGTTTACTAGCGGGGCGCACAGATACGCAGTATTTT. Its translation is CASSLLAGRTDTQYF.

CDR3 coding DNA: TGTGCCAGCAGCCACGGGGGGCCCCATCAGCCCCAGCATTTT. It codes for CASSHGGPHQPQHF. V gene TRBV3-1 (or the pseudogene TRBV3-2) combines with J gene TRBJ1-5; tentatively, D is TRBD1 (6 bases). The germline V gene has CDR1 LGHDT and CDR2 YNNKEL (reference sequence). CDR3 length equals 14 residues. V lost 3 bases and J lost 5, with 11 bases in between.

The genes are TRBV2 and TRBJ1-4, with 7 bases that match TRBD1. CDR3 length: 15 residues. Unmatched junction bases numbered 7, after V lost 2 bases and J lost 7 bases. The germline V gene has CDR1 SNHLY and CDR2 FYNNEI. In nucleotides, the CDR3 is TGTGCCAGCAGTGAATGGTCAGGGGGTGGTGAAAAACTGTTTTTT. Translated: CASSEWSGGGEKLFF.